These 4 T cell receptor beta chains originate from one sample sequenced in a study of CXCR3-negative and CXCR3-positive naive CD8 T cells. With UMI labels, 5' RACE was used to prepare the TRB cDNA libraries. After re-calling the 5' RACE reads, TCRdb lists one entry per CDR3 protein, DNA absent. The specimen's table records about 86,000 distinct CDR3 sequences. Study results and caveats: Greater hydrophobicity was found in TRB CDR3s of CXCR3-positive naive cells than of CXCR3-negative naive cells.

These receptors are not linked to any known antigen. The material sequenced was naive CXCR3+ CD8+ T cells from blood. Subset meaning: CD45RO-CCR7+CD27+CD95- naive CD8+ T cells expressing CXCR3 (TNR3+). The source of these receptors is a human donor in good health. Some clones in this sample may be carry-over from other donors' samples.

The V gene is TRBV5-1, the J gene TRBJ2-2. The germline CDR1 and CDR2 sequences are SGHRS and YFSETQ. This CDR3 region has 12 residues. The CDR3 loop reads CASSLAPGELFF. Drawing the rest from reference TRBV5-1 and TRBJ2-2, the complete variable domain is KAGVTQTPRYLIKTRGQQVTLSCSPISGHRSVSWYQQTPGQGLQFLFEYFSETQRNKGNFPGRFSGRQFSNSRSEMNVSTLELGDSALYLCASSLAPGELFFGEGSRLTVL.

The CDR3 sequence is CSVEGLAGPGGGETQYF. The genes are TRBV29-1 and TRBJ2-5; TCRdb calls TRBD2, which cannot be checked without DNA. This CDR3 is 17 amino acids long. Germline V lookup: CDR1 SQVTM, CDR2 ANQGSEA.

V usage is TRBV18 and J usage is TRBJ1-1. The CDR3 totals 16 residues. CDR1 KGHSH and CDR2 LQKENI come from the germline V gene. CDR3 residues: CASSPSLGTLNTEAFF.

The chain couples TRBV6-5 to TRBJ2-5; TCRdb's D call of TRBD2 is untestable without DNA. The germline V gene has CDR1 MNHEY and CDR2 SVGAGI. The CDR3 has 21 residues. The CDR3 here is CASSYSATPGLARKDQETQYF.